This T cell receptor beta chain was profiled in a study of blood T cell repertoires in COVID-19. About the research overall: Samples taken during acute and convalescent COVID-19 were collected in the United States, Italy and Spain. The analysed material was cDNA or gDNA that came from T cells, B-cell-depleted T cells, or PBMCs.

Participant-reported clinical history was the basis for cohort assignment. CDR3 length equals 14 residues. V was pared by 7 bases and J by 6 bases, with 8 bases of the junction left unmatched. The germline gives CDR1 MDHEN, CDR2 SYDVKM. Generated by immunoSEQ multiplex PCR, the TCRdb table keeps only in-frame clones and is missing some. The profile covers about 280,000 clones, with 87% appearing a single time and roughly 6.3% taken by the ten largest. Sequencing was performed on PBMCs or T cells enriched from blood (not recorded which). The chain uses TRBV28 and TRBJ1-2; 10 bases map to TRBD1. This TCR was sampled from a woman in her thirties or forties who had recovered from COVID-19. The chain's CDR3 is CASTIPGTGDGYTF. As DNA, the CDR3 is TGTGCCAGCACCATACCCGGGACAGGGGATGGCTACACCTTC.